These 20 T cell receptor beta chains were sequenced from one sample in a study of T-cell memory formation after mild COVID-19. Each CDR3 protein is one row after TCRdb ran MiXCR on the 5' RACE reads. The data hold around 340,000 distinct CDR3 sequences, with around 13% observed a single time. Material: PBMCs or a T cell subset sorted from them (not recorded which). The receptors shown here come from a man aged 18 to 35 who had mild COVID-19 (a few samples of this study predate the infection). Cell type and time point are not known.

The sample holds a few counts of this clonotype. V gene TRBV5-6 combines with J gene TRBJ2-3; TRBD2 is a possible D gene (6 bases). V was pared by 4 bases and J by 0 bases, with 15 bases between. This CDR3 is 16 amino acids long. The V gene's germline CDR1 is SGHDT and CDR2 YYEEEE. CDR3 DNA: TGTGCCAGCAGCCCGGCGGGGATTTATAGCACAGATACGCAGTATTTT. It specifies CASSPAGIYSTDTQYF.

This clonotype was found a few times. The chain uses TRBV5-1 and TRBJ2-2; TRBD1 agrees at 7 bases. The V gene's germline CDR1 is SGHRS and CDR2 YFSETQ. J was trimmed by 6 bases and V by 0 bases; bases with no gene match: 8. The CDR3 extends over 16 amino acids. CDR3 region: CASSLARDSPSGELFF. CDR3 in DNA: TGCGCCAGCAGCTTGGCCCGGGACAGCCCTTCCGGGGAGCTGTTTTTT.

This sequence joins TRBV5-1 and TRBJ1-2; 7 nucleotides agree with TRBD1. V was pared by 7 bases and J by 0 bases, with 3 bases of the junction left unmatched. The CDR3 loop spans 13 amino acids. The germline V gene has CDR1 SGHRS and CDR2 YFSETQ. DNA of the CDR3: TGCGCCAGCGGGGGACAGACTAACTATGGCTACACCTTC. Translation gives CASGGQTNYGYTF.

The chain couples TRBV10-3 to TRBJ2-2, with D possibly being TRBD2 (6 bases). This CDR3 region has 15 residues. Germline values: CDR1 ENHRY, CDR2 SYGVKD. The V gene lost 5 bases and the J gene lost 4 bases, with 14 bases spanning the gap. As DNA, the CDR3 is TGTGCCATCAGTACCGGGGGATCGGGCACCGGGGAGCTGTTTTTT. Amino acids: CAISTGGSGTGELFF.

There are a few counts of this clonotype. V gene TRBV7-8 combines with J gene TRBJ2-7; D is possibly TRBD2 (6 bases). Per germline, CDR1 SGHVS and CDR2 FQNEAQ. Trimming took off 1 base at V and 6 bases at J, with 10 bases between the two ends. The CDR3 loop spans 13 amino acids. The CDR3 DNA is TGTGCCAGCAGCTTAGTGGGGGGTTTCGAGCAGTACGTC. Translation gives CASSLVGGFEQYV.

The chain uses TRBV18 and TRBJ1-1; D is possibly TRBD1 (5 bases). V dropped 3 bases and J dropped 4 bases, with 12 bases sitting between them. Per the germline V gene, CDR1 is KGHSH and CDR2 is LQKENI. The CDR3 has 14 amino acids. CDR3 loop: CASSPTGGSTEAFF. As DNA, the CDR3 is TGTGCCAGCTCACCCACGGGGGGGAGCACTGAAGCTTTCTTT.

This chain links TRBV9 with TRBJ2-3; 8 bases agree with TRBD1. V shed 2 bases, J shed 0 bases, and the junction held 5 bases outside the gene matches. The germline gives CDR1 SGDLS, CDR2 YYNGEE. The length of the CDR3 is 16 residues. The CDR3: CASSVGQGYSTDTQYF. CDR3 sequence (DNA): TGTGCCAGCAGCGTTGGACAGGGATATAGCACAGATACGCAGTATTTT.

This clonotype was counted a few times. This rearrangement joins TRBV12-3 or TRBV12-4 to TRBJ2-7; tentative D call: TRBD1 (6 bases). Trimming took 2 bases from V and 3 from J, leaving 14 bases between them. The CDR3 sequence is 15 residues long. This CDR3 is CASSLSPGQIYEQYF. CDR3 in DNA: TGTGCCAGCAGTTTATCCCCGGGACAAATCTACGAGCAGTACTTC.

In its sample, this clonotype was seen a few times. The CDR3 does not end in the conserved phenylalanine or tryptophan, so this is likely a read error. The J gene is TRBJ2-1, the V gene TRBV5-1, with D perhaps TRBD2 (6 bases). The CDR3 totals 15 residues. CDR1 is SGHRS, CDR2 YFSETQ, per germline. The V gene lost 0 bases and the J gene lost 9 bases, with 16 bases spanning the gap. CDR3 bases: TGCGCCAGCAGCTTGGCCGGGACTGGCCCTAGTGAGCAGTTCTTA. Translating gives CASSLAGTGPSEQFL.

This clonotype was seen a few times. The DNA of the CDR3 is TGCGCCAGCAGCCAAGTAGGAGGGGACTCCTCTGGAAACACCATATATTTT. Residues: CASSQVGGDSSGNTIYF. The chain has TRBV4-1 and TRBJ1-3; TRBD1 is a possible D gene (5 bases). Deletions cut 1 base from V and 0 bases from J, with 13 bases between. The CDR3 runs 17 residues. The germline V gene encodes CDR1 MGHRA and CDR2 YSYEKL.

This sequence joins TRBV12-3 or TRBV12-4 and TRBJ1-1; D perhaps matches TRBD1 (5 bases). This CDR3 has 12 residues. Trimming took off 2 bases at V and 7 bases at J, with 8 bases between the two ends. The CDR3 is CASSLRGLEAFF. The CDR3 nucleotides read TGTGCCAGCAGTTTAAGGGGCCTTGAAGCTTTCTTT.

The sample holds a few counts of this clonotype. The chain carries TRBV5-1 and TRBJ2-3, with a possible D match to TRBD1 (5 bases). V shed 5 bases and J shed 0 bases, with 13 bases lying between them. This CDR3 comprises 15 residues. Looked up from germline, CDR1 is SGHRS and CDR2 is YFSETQ. The CDR3: CASSAGSYSTDTQYF. Written as DNA, the CDR3 is TGCGCCAGCAGTGCAGGGTCCTATAGCACAGATACGCAGTATTTT.

This clonotype has only a few counts. The chain combines TRBV5-5 with TRBJ2-5; 8 bases line up with TRBD1. Germline V lookup: CDR1 SGHKS, CDR2 YYEKEE (reference sequence). This CDR3 region has 15 residues. Trimming took 1 base from V and 5 from J; bases not matched to a gene: 7. The CDR3 nucleotides read TGTGCCAGCAGCTTGCGTGACAGGGGTGTCGAGACCCAGTACTTC. Its translation: CASSLRDRGVETQYF.

This clonotype was recorded a few times. V and J are TRBV7-2 and TRBJ2-3; D call uncertain. Between the trimmed V and J ends, which lost 5 bases and 1 base, there was a span of 13 bases. CDR1 is SGHTA, CDR2 FQGNSA, per germline. The CDR3 totals 15 residues. The CDR3 nucleotides are TGTGCCAGCAGCACCTCTCAACGGGGCACAGATACGCAGTATTTT. This translates into CASSTSQRGTDTQYF. The full variable domain, with the rest looked up from reference TRBV7-2 and TRBJ2-3, is GAGVSQSPSNKVTEKGKDVELRCDPISGHTALYWYRQSLGQGLEFLIYFQGNSAPDKSGLPSDRFSAERTGGSVSTLTIQRTQQEDSAVYLCASSTSQRGTDTQYFGPGTRLTVL.

This clonotype was seen a handful of times. The gene calls are TRBV27 and TRBJ2-7, with D uncertain. The CDR3 is 13 amino acids. The germline gives CDR1 MNHEY, CDR2 SMNVEV (reference sequence). V was pared by 0 bases and J by 5 bases, with 8 bases between. The CDR3 nucleotides are TGTGCCAGCAGTTTATCCCAAACAGACGAGCAGTACTTC. Residues: CASSLSQTDEQYF.

The V call is TRBV5-5, the J call TRBJ2-1; TRBD2 matches at 8 bases. Germline CDR1 is SGHKS and CDR2 is YYEKEE (reference sequence). Trimming removed 4 bases from V and 7 bases from J; junction bases left unmatched: 13. The CDR3 length is 16 residues. The CDR3: CASSATRRTSLNEQFF. The CDR3 nucleotides read TGTGCCAGCAGCGCGACCCGCAGGACTAGCCTAAATGAGCAGTTCTTC.

This clonotype was picked up a small number of times. The chain combines TRBV5-5 with TRBJ2-3; D perhaps matches TRBD2 (6 bases). CDR1 and CDR2 (germline): SGHKS, YYEKEE (reference sequence). Trimming pared 5 bases from V and 6 bases from J, leaving 19 bases between. The CDR3 totals 15 residues. The CDR3 sequence: CASRPLGGPEDTQYF. DNA of the CDR3: TGTGCCAGCAGACCCCTGGGGGGACCTGAGGATACGCAGTATTTT.

This clonotype has just a few counts. This rearrangement joins TRBV4-3 to TRBJ2-3; TRBD2 agrees at 9 bases. Germline V gene lookup returns CDR1 LGHNA and CDR2 YSLEER. V trimming: 0 bases; J trimming: 4 bases; junction bases outside the gene matches: 5. This CDR3 has 16 amino acids. The CDR3 DNA sequence: TGCGCCAGCAGCCAAGACAGCGGGGGGCTTCCAGATACGCAGTATTTT. Amino acids: CASSQDSGGLPDTQYF.

This clonotype was observed a handful of times. DNA for the CDR3: TGTGCCAGCTCACCTCAGGTCGCTTCCGACACTGAAGCTTTCTTT. Its protein is CASSPQVASDTEAFF. V gene TRBV18 combines with J gene TRBJ1-1; D is undetermined. CDR1 and CDR2 (germline): KGHSH, LQKENI. Trimming removed 3 bases from V and 3 bases from J, with 14 bases in between. This CDR3 is built from 15 residues.

The chain couples TRBV6-2 or TRBV6-3 to TRBJ2-5; 7 nucleotides align to TRBD2. The CDR3 extends over 14 amino acids. Germline trimming cut 7 bases from V and 7 bases from J; bases unmatched to any gene: 12. Looked up from germline, CDR1 is MNHEY and CDR2 is SVGEGT. The CDR3 DNA follows: TGTGCCAGCAAGGGAGGGGCGGGGCCTGGGACCCAGTACTTC. It yields the protein CASKGGAGPGTQYF.